Shown below are 4 T cell receptor beta chains from a single sample sequenced in a study of response to subunit inactivated influenza vaccine. TCRdb re-called the RT-PCR reads with MiXCR, one entry per CDR3 protein. The sample has roughly 500,000 distinct CDR3 sequences, 16% seen once. The material was CD4+ T cells sorted from PBMCs, obtained roughly 24 months after vaccination. The receptors were sampled from a man aged 50 to 75 who received an inactivated influenza vaccine.

This clonotype was detected once. V gene TRBV18 combines with J gene TRBJ2-7; D is perhaps TRBD2 (6 bases). This CDR3 region has 15 residues. Germline V gives CDR1 KGHSH, CDR2 LQKENI. V was clipped by 4 bases and J by 4 bases, with 17 bases between them. The CDR3: CASSLRSGLLYEQYF. The CDR3 DNA reads TGTGCCAGCTCACTAAGGTCGGGACTTCTGTACGAGCAGTACTTC. Complete variable domain (other parts from reference TRBV18 and TRBJ2-7): NAGVMQNPRHLVRRRGQEARLRCSPMKGHSHVYWYRQLPEEGLKFMVYLQKENIIDESGMPKERFSAEFPKEGPSILRIQQVVRGDSAAYFCASSLRSGLLYEQYFGPGTRLTVT.

The chain is built from TRBV20-1 and TRBJ1-2, with D unresolved. The CDR3 loop spans 11 amino acids. CDR1 and CDR2 (germline): DFQATT, SNEGSKA (reference sequence). Trimming took 6 bases from V and 4 from J, leaving 9 bases between them. CDR3 residues: CSAGYSYGYTF. CDR3 in DNA: TGCAGTGCGGGGTACAGCTATGGCTACACCTTC.

In its sample, this clonotype was seen many times. The V call is TRBV7-2, the J call TRBJ2-1; TRBD2 aligns across 11 bases. Trimming removed 3 bases from V and 7 bases from J; junction bases left unmatched: 11. CDR1 and CDR2 from the germline V gene are SGHTA and FQGNSA. This CDR3 region has 17 residues. The CDR3 nucleotides read TGTGCCAGCAGCTTGGGCCTACTAGCGGGAGCAGGTAATGAGCAGTTCTTC. As protein: CASSLGLLAGAGNEQFF.

This chain links TRBV24-1 with TRBJ2-2; perhaps TRBD1 as D (6 bases). V was clipped by 4 bases and J by 2 bases, with 16 bases between them. This CDR3 contains 17 residues. Per the germline V gene, CDR1 is KGHDR and CDR2 is SFDVKD. This CDR3 is CATSDPIGQTNTGELFF. Here the CDR3 DNA reads TGTGCCACCAGTGACCCGATAGGACAGACAAACACCGGGGAGCTGTTTTTT.